This record covers a single TCR beta chain. There are a few counts of this clone. The antigen it recognizes is unknown. Qualities for individual bases were not recorded, and no much larger clone is one base off. TCRbeta CDR3 regions were amplified from genomic DNA using the immunoSEQ Assay, a bias-controlled multiplex PCR. The study's own analysis went as follows. Within the assay, amplification of reference gene primers was used to estimate how many nucleated cells each sample contained. To quantify the absolute abundance of each unique TCRbeta CDR3 rearrangement, sequence reads were collapsed and filtered. For each sample, productive Simpson clonality was calculated as the square root of Simpson's diversity index across productive rearrangements. This immuneACCESS table, as held by TCRdb, lists in-frame sequences with V and J called but not all clones. Of the missing ones, under half trace to an unresolved V gene in checked studies; the others have no known cause. V, J and clone size are those of that table, while D and trimming were read from the DNA. In this sample the table shows more than 95,000 clones, roughly 80% of which occur a single time. 5.5% to 7.5% of the sample is in the top ten clones.

This record belongs to a study of blood T cell repertoires in COVID-19 (dated by TCRdb to the early 2020s). Some background on the complete study: Collaborator samples came from the United States, Italy and Spain and covered acute and convalescent phases of COVID-19. The material from the prospective study consisted of cDNA or gDNA derived from T cells, B-cell-depleted T cells, or PBMCs. The dataset comprised deeply sampled blood TCRbeta repertoires from subjects exposed to, actively infected with, or recovered from COVID-19. A freely available public database, intended as a resource for researchers studying the immune response to SARS-CoV-2, is where the repertoires were released. Samples were obtained from the ongoing ImmuneRACE study (first 160 participants) and from 1,254 subjects provided by 6 global collaborators. A de-identified subject ID, COVID-19 status, age in years and sex were almost always included in the sample metadata. HLA class I and class II types, where available, came from metadata supplied by the sample provider rather than from assay-based typing. Here is what the overall study found, with its caveats: The quantity of clinical and demographic metadata differed by source and by participant and was supplied without curation.

The CDR3 spans 18 residues, from the cysteine through the phenylalanine. The sequence is cut down to CDR3 DNA, 54 bases in frame from base 1. At one collaborating source in Seattle, patients were enrolled during active infection and were followed longitudinally through the course of disease. Whole blood was collected in K2EDTA tubes by collaborating institutions according to the institutions' own protocols. For TCRbeta analysis, collaborator samples were shipped as frozen whole blood, as isolated PBMCs, or as DNA extracted from either sample type. The sample taken for sequencing was peripheral blood. Rearrangement joined TRBV21-1 to TRBJ2-7; TRBD2 is the table's D call and was not checked against the DNA. TRBV21-1 constitutes a pseudogene. The origin of this receptor is a man older than 75 with COVID-19, enrolled during active disease. Here is the DNA: TGTGCCAGCACCACTAGCCCCCGGGCGCCGTCGATCTCCTACGAGCAGTACTTC. This codes for CASTTSPRAPSISYEQYF.